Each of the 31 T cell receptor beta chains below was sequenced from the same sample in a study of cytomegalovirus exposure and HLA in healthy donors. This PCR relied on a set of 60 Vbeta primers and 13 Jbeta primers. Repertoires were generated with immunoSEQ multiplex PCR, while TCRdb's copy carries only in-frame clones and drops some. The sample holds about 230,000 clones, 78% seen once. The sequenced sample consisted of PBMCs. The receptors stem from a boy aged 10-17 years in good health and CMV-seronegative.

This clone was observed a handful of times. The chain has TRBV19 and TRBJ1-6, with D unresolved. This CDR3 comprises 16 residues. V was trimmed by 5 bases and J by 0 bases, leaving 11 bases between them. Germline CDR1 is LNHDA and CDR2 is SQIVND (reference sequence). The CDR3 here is CASSGRRSSYNSPLHF. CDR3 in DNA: TGTGCCAGTAGTGGGAGAAGGAGCTCCTATAATTCACCCCTCCACTTT.

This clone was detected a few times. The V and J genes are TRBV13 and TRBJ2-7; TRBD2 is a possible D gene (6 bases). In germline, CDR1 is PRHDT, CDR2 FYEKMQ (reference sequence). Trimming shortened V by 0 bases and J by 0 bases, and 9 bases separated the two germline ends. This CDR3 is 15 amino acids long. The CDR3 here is CASSLGGTGSYEQYF. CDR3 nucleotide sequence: TGTGCCAGCAGCTTAGGAGGGACTGGCTCCTACGAGCAGTACTTC. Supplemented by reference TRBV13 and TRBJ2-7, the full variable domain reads AAGVIQSPRHLIKEKRETATLKCYPIPRHDTVYWYQQGPGQDPQFLISFYEKMQSDKGSIPDRFSAQQFSDYHSELNMSSLELGDSALYFCASSLGGTGSYEQYFGPGTRLTVT.

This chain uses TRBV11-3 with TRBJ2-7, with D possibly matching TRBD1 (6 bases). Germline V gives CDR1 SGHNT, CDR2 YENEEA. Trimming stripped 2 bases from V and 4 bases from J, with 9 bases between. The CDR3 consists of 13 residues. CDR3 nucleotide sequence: TGTGCCAGCAGCTTAAGGACAGCTTACGAGCAGTACTTC. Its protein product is CASSLRTAYEQYF.

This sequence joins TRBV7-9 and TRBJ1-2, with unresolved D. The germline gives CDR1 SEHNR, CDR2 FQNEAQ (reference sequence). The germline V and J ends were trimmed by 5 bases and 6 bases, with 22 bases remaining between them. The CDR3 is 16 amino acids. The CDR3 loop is CASSPPLLGVYHGYTF. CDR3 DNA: TGTGCCAGCAGCCCCCCTTTATTGGGCGTCTACCATGGCTACACCTTC.

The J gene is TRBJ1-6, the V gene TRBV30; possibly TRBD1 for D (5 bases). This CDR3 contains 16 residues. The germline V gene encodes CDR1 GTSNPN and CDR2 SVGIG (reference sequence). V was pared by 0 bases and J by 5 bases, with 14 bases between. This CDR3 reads CAWSVRRGPNNSPLHF. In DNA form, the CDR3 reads TGTGCCTGGAGTGTGCGTAGGGGCCCAAATAATTCACCCCTCCACTTT.

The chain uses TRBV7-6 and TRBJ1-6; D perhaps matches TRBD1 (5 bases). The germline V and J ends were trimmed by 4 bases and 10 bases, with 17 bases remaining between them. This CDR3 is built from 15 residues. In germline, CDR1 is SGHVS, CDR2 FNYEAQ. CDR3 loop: CASSSGGAGRSPLHF. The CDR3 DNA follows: TGTGCCAGCAGCTCCGGTGGGGCAGGCCGGTCACCCCTCCACTTT.

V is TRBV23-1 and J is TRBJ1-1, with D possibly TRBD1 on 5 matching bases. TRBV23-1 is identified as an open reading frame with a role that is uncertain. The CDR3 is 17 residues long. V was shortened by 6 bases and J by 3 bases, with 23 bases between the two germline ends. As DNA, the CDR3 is TGCGCCAGCAGCCTTCCCCCCTCCTCAATACAGGACACTGAAGCTTTCTTT. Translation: CASSLPPSSIQDTEAFF.

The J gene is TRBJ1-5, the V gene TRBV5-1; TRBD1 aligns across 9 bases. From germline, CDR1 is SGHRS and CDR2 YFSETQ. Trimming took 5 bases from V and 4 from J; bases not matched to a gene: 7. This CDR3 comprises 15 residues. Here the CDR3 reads CASSLGQGPNQPQHF. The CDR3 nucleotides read TGCGCCAGCAGTCTCGGACAGGGGCCAAATCAGCCCCAGCATTTT.

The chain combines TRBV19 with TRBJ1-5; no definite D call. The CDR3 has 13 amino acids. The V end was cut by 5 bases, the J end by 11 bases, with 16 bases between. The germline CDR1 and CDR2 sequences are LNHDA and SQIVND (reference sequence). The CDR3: CASSVIGVRAQHF. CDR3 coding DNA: TGTGCCAGTAGTGTCATCGGAGTGCGGGCCCAGCATTTT.

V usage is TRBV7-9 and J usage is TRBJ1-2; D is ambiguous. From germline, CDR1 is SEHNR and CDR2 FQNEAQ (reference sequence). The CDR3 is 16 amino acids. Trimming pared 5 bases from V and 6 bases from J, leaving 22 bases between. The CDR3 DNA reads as TGTGCCAGCAGCGCGATCCTGACTGGCAGAGAAGATGGCTACACCTTC. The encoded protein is CASSAILTGREDGYTF. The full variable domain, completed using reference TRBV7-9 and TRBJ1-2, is DTGVSQNPRHKITKRGQNVTFRCDPISEHNRLYWYRQTLGQGPEFLTYFQNEAQLEKSRLLSDRFSAERPKGSFSTLEIQRTEQGDSAMYLCASSAILTGREDGYTFGSGTRLTVV.

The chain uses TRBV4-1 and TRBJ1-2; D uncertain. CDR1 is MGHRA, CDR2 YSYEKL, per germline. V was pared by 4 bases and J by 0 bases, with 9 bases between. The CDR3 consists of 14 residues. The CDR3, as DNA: TGCGCCAGCAGCCCGAAACAGTCTAACTATGGCTACACCTTC. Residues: CASSPKQSNYGYTF.

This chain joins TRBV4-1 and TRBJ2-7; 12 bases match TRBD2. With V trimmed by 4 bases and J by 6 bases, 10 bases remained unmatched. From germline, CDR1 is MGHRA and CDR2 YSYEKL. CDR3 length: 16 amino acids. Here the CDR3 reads CASSPLDMGLAGEQYF. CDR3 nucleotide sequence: TGCGCCAGCAGCCCCCTGGATATGGGACTAGCGGGCGAGCAGTACTTC.

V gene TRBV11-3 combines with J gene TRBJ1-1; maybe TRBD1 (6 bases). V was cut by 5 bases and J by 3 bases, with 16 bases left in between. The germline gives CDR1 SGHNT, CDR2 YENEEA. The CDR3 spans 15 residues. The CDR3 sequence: CASSRSGAGDTEAFF. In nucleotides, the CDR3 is TGTGCCAGCAGCCGTTCAGGGGCTGGTGACACTGAAGCTTTCTTT. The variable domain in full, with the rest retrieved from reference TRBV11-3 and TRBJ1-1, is EAGVVQSPRYKIIEKKQPVAFWCNPISGHNTLYWYLQNLGQGPELLIRYENEEAVDDSQLPKDRFSAERLKGVDSTLKIQPAELGDSAVYLCASSRSGAGDTEAFFGQGTRLTVV.

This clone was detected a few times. The DNA of the CDR3 is TGTGCCGCTAAGCGGGGGGGATGGAATGAGCAGTTCTTC. It is translated as CAAKRGGWNEQFF. The chain couples TRBV2 to TRBJ2-1; the match to TRBD2 covers 10 bases. CDR3 length equals 13 residues. Germline V gene sequence: CDR1 SNHLY, CDR2 FYNNEI. V shed 11 bases and J 7 bases; nucleotides not matched to a gene: 8. The whole variable domain, remainder taken from reference TRBV2 and TRBJ2-1, is EPEVTQTPSHQVTQMGQEVILRCVPISNHLYFYWYRQILGQKVEFLVSFYNNEISEKSEIFDDQFSVERPDGSNFTLKIRSTKLEDSAMYFCAAKRGGWNEQFFGPGTRLTVL.

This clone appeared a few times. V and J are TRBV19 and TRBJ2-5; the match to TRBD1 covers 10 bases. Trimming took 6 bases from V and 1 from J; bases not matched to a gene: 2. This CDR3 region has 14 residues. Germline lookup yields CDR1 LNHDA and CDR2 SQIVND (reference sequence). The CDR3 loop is CASSRDRGQETQYF. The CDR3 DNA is TGTGCCAGTAGCCGGGACAGGGGCCAAGAGACCCAGTACTTC.

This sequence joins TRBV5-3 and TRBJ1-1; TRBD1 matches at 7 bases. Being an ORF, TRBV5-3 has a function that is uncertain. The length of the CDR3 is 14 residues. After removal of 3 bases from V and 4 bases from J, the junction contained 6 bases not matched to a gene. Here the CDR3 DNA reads TGTGCCAGAAGCTCGACAGGGTTGGCCACTGAAGCTTTCTTT. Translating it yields CARSSTGLATEAFF.

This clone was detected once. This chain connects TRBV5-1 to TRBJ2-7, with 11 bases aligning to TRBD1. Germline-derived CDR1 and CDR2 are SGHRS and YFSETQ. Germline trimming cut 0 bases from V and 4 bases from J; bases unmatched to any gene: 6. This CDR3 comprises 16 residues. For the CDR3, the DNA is TGCGCCAGCAGCTTGGCACCGGGACAGGGGGTTTACGAGCAGTACTTC. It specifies CASSLAPGQGVYEQYF.

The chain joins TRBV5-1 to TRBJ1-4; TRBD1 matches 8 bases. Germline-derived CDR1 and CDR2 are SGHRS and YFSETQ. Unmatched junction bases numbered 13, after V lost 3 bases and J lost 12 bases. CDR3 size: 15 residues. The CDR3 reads CASSSGQGPQEELFF. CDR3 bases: TGCGCCAGCAGCTCCGGACAGGGTCCGCAAGAGGAACTGTTTTTT. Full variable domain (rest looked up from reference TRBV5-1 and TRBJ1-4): KAGVTQTPRYLIKTRGQQVTLSCSPISGHRSVSWYQQTPGQGLQFLFEYFSETQRNKGNFPGRFSGRQFSNSRSEMNVSTLELGDSALYLCASSSGQGPQEELFFGSGTQLSVL.

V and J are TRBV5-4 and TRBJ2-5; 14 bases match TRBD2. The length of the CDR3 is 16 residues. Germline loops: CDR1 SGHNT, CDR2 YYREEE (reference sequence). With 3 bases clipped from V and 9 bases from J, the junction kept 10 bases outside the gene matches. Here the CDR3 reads CASSSPGLAGVGSQYF. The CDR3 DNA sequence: TGTGCCAGCAGCTCGCCGGGACTAGCGGGAGTAGGGTCCCAGTACTTC.

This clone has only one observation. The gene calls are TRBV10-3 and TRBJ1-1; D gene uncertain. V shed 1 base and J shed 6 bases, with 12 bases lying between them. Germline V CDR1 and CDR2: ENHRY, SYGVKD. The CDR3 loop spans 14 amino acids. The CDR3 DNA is TGTGCCATCAGTGAGTTGACGGGGTATGCTGAAGCTTTCTTT. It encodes CAISELTGYAEAFF.

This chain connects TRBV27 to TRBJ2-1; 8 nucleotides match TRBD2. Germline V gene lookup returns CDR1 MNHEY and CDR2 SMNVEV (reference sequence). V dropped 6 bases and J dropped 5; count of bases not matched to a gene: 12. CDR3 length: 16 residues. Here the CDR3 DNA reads TGTGCCAGCAGCTACTCCCGAAGCGGGGGCCACAATGAGCAGTTCTTC. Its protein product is CASSYSRSGGHNEQFF.

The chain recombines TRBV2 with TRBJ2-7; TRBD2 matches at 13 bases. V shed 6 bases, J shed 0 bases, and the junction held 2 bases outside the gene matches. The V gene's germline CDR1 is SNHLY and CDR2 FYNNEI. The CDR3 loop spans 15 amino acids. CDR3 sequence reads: CASSRLAGGSYEQYF. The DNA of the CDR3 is TGTGCCAGCAGCCGACTAGCGGGGGGCTCCTACGAGCAGTACTTC.

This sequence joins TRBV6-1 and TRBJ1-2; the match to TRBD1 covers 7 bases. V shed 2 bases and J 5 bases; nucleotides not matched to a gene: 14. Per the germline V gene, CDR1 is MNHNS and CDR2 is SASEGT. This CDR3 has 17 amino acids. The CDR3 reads CASSEKRGGGRSYGYTF. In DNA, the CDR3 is TGTGCCAGCAGTGAAAAGCGAGGAGGGGGCAGGAGTTATGGCTACACCTTC.

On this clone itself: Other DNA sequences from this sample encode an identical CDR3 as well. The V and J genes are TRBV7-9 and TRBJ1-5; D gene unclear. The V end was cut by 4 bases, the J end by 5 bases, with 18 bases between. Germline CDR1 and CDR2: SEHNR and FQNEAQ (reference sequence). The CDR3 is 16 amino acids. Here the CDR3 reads CASSSGRAGDYQPQHF. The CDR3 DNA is TGTGCCAGCAGCTCCGGCCGGGCCGGGGATTATCAGCCCCAGCATTTT.

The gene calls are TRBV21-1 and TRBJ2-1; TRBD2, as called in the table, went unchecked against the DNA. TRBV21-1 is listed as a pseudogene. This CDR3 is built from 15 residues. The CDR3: CASPPPSGKGNEQFF. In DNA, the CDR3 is TGTGCCAGCCCCCCCCCAAGCGGAAAAGGGAATGAGCAGTTCTTC.

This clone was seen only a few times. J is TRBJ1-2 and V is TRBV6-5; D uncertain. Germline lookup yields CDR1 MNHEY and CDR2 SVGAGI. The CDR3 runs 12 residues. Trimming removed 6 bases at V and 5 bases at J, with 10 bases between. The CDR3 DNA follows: TGTGCCAGCAGGGCGGGTTTATATGGCTACACCTTC. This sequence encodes CASRAGLYGYTF.

The CDR3 loop reads CASSEAKGAWTEAFF. The CDR3 region has the DNA TGTGCCAGCAGTGAAGCGAAGGGGGCTTGGACTGAAGCTTTCTTT. The chain recombines TRBV25-1 with TRBJ1-1; TRBD1 matches at 7 bases. The germline V gene has CDR1 MGHDK and CDR2 SYGVNS. This CDR3 region has 15 residues. V lost 2 bases and J lost 5; bases outside the gene matches: 8.

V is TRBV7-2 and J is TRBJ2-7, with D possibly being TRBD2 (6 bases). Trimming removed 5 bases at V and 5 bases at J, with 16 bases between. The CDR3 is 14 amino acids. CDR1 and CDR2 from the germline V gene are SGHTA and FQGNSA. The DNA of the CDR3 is TGTGCCAGCAGCCTCGGGGGACCGGTCCACGAGCAGTACTTC. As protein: CASSLGGPVHEQYF.

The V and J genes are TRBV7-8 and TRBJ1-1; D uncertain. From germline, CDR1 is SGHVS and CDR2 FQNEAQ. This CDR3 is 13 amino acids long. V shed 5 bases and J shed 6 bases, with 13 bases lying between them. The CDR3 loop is CASSPAGAAEAFF. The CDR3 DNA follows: TGTGCCAGCAGCCCGGCAGGTGCCGCTGAAGCTTTCTTT.

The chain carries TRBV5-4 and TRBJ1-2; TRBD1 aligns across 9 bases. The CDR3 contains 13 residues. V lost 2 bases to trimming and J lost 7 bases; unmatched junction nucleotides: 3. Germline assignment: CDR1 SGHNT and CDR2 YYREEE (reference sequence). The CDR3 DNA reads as TGTGCCAGCAGCTTCAACAGGGGGCGTGGCTACACCTTC. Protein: CASSFNRGRGYTF.

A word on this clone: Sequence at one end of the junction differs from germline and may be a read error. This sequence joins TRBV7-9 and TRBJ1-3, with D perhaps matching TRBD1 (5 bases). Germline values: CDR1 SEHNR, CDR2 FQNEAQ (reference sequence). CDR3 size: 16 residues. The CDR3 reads CSSSLPQGSSGNTIYF. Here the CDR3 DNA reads TGTTCCAGCAGCTTACCCCAGGGCAGCTCTGGAAACACCATATATTTT. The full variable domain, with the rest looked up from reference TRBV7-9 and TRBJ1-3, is DTGVSQNPRHKITKRGQNVTFRCDPISEHNRLYWYRQTLGQGPEFLTYFQNEAQLEKSRLLSDRFSAERPKGSFSTLEIQRTEQGDSAMYLCSSSLPQGSSGNTIYFGEGSWLTVV.